The 19 T cell receptor beta chains given below trace back to one sample, sequenced in a study of blood T cells in healthy people across ages. Primed by a sample-barcoded 5' primer and a J-beta primer mix, a second PCR proceeded for roughly 6 to 12 cycles. TCRdb reprocessed the 5' RACE reads with MiXCR, giving one entry per CDR3 protein. Among approximately 830,000 distinct CDR3 sequences, 62% were seen once, and the ten largest hold 28%. The sequencing sample was made of blood. The receptors were gathered from a man aged 25 to 40 in good health.

The chain is built from TRBV7-9 and TRBJ1-5; TRBD1 matches 7 bases. The germline V gene has CDR1 SEHNR and CDR2 FQNEAQ (reference sequence). V gave up 1 base and J gave up 3 bases; unmatched junction bases: 6. The length of the CDR3 is 16 residues. CDR3 amino acids: CASSLGPGQNNQPQHF. CDR3 sequence (DNA): TGTGCCAGCAGCTTAGGACCGGGACAGAACAATCAGCCCCAGCATTTT.

Remarks on this clonotype: Just one base apart from a much larger clone, this may be a read error. V and J are TRBV2 and TRBJ2-5; D unresolved. The DNA end is a closer match to TRBJ2-1, so the J assignment may be wrong. The CDR3 runs 13 residues. The germline V gene encodes CDR1 SNHLY and CDR2 FYNNEI. The CDR3 coding sequence is TGTGCCAGCACAACCACCAGACAAGAGACCCAGTTCTTC. Its translation is CASTTTRQETQFF.

This clonotype occurred a few times. A clone one base away is much larger, so this may be a read error. This chain links TRBV2 with TRBJ2-5; weak D call: TRBD1 (7 bases). The DNA end is a closer match to TRBJ2-7, so the J assignment may be wrong. The CDR3 length is 11 residues. From germline, CDR1 is SNHLY and CDR2 FYNNEI. Written as DNA, the CDR3 is TGTGCCAGCAACCAGGGGGGCGAGCAGTACTTC. Translating it yields CASNQGGEQYF.

The chain uses TRBV20-1 and TRBJ2-7; no clear D gene. The J call may be faulty, since TRBJ2-5 better matches the DNA end. The CDR3 spans 15 residues. Germline V gene lookup returns CDR1 DFQATT and CDR2 SNEGSKA (reference sequence). The CDR3 DNA reads TGCAGTGCTAGAGATTGGTTGGTCCCCAAAGAGACCCAGTACTTC. Its translation: CSARDWLVPKETQYF.

The V gene is TRBV3-1, the J gene TRBJ2-5; 11 bases line up with TRBD2. Germline V lookup: CDR1 LGHDT, CDR2 YNNKEL (reference sequence). The V gene end was trimmed by 3 bases and the J gene end by 11 bases; junction bases not matched to a gene: 23. The CDR3 is made up of 19 amino acids. CDR3 nucleotide sequence: TGTGCCAGCAGCCAGTCTCTAGCGGGGGGCGCCGGGGGGAACAATGAGCAGTACTTC. Protein sequence: CASSQSLAGGAGGNNEQYF.

The chain employs TRBV6-6 and TRBJ2-5, with a weak D call TRBD2 (7 bases). The germline CDR1 and CDR2 sequences are MNHNY and SVGAGI (reference sequence). This CDR3 spans 17 amino acids. V gave up 0 bases and J gave up 3 bases, with 17 bases separating them. CDR3 nucleotide sequence: TGTGCCAGCAGTTACTCCGGGGGGTTTGGGGGCGAAGAGACCCAGTACTTC. Translation gives CASSYSGGFGGEETQYF.

A single count supports this clonotype. The rearrangement uses TRBV12-3 or TRBV12-4 and TRBJ2-7, with 8 bases identical to TRBD2. The CDR3 extends over 15 amino acids. J was trimmed by 4 bases and V by 6 bases; bases with no gene match: 11. The CDR3: CASSLSPGLGYEQYF. CDR3 DNA: TGTGCCAGCAGCCTATCACCGGGACTAGGGTACGAGCAGTACTTC.

The chain joins TRBV7-9 to TRBJ1-1; weak D call: TRBD1 (5 bases). The CDR3 spans 13 residues. Per the germline V gene, CDR1 is SEHNR and CDR2 is FQNEAQ (reference sequence). V was pared by 4 bases and J by 2 bases, with 8 bases between. DNA for the CDR3: TGTGCCAGCAGCTACGACAGTAACACTGAAGCTTTCTTT. This codes for CASSYDSNTEAFF. Complete variable domain (other parts from reference TRBV7-9 and TRBJ1-1): DTGVSQNPRHKITKRGQNVTFRCDPISEHNRLYWYRQTLGQGPEFLTYFQNEAQLEKSRLLSDRFSAERPKGSFSTLEIQRTEQGDSAMYLCASSYDSNTEAFFGQGTRLTVV.

The chain uses TRBV4-3 and TRBJ2-5; 14 nucleotides agree with TRBD2. The germline gives CDR1 LGHNA, CDR2 YSLEER. The CDR3 loop spans 16 amino acids. V shed 2 bases and J 4 bases; nucleotides not matched to a gene: 3. This CDR3 reads CASSQRGLAGGETQYF. The DNA for the CDR3 is TGCGCCAGCAGCCAACGAGGACTAGCGGGGGGAGAGACCCAGTACTTC.

There are a few counts of this clonotype. The chain combines TRBV2 with TRBJ2-1; D uncertain. Germline CDR1 is SNHLY and CDR2 is FYNNEI. The CDR3 consists of 14 residues. The V and J ends lost 3 bases and 3 bases respectively, with 9 bases between them. The CDR3 loop is CASSDRSGYNEQFF. The CDR3 DNA follows: TGTGCCAGCAGTGACAGGTCGGGCTACAATGAGCAGTTCTTC.

A word on this clonotype: A read error may produce the germline difference seen at one junction end. This sequence joins TRBV29-1 and TRBJ1-5; no clear D. The CDR3 has 15 amino acids. The germline CDR1 and CDR2 sequences are SQVTM and ANQGSEA. This CDR3 reads CSALIGGGSNQPRHF. In nucleotides, the CDR3 is TGCAGCGCCCTCATTGGCGGCGGGAGCAATCAGCCCCGGCATTTT. Variable domain in full (rest from reference TRBV29-1 and TRBJ1-5): SAVISQKPSRDICQRGTSLTIQCQVDSQVTMMFWYRQQPGQSLTLIATANQGSEATYESGFVIDKFPISRPNLTFSTLTVSNMSPEDSSIYLCSALIGGGSNQPRHFGDGTRLSIL.

The J gene is TRBJ1-6, the V gene TRBV4-1; weak D call: TRBD1 (5 bases). The CDR3 runs 18 residues. From germline, CDR1 is MGHRA and CDR2 YSYEKL. V was shortened by 0 bases and J by 0 bases, with 12 bases between the two germline ends. CDR3: CASSQDGGESSYNSPLHF. In nucleotides, the CDR3 is TGCGCCAGCAGCCAAGATGGGGGGGAAAGCTCCTATAATTCACCCCTCCACTTT.

The rearrangement joins TRBV6-5 to TRBJ1-6, with 9 bases fitting TRBD1. J gave up 10 bases and V 6 bases, and 7 bases lay outside the gene matches. Germline V gene lookup returns CDR1 MNHEY and CDR2 SVGAGI. This CDR3 comprises 14 residues. The CDR3 nucleotides read TGTGCCAGCAGCGAAGCCGGGACAGGGTCACCCCTCCACTTT. This gives the protein CASSEAGTGSPLHF.

This rearrangement joins TRBV6-2 or TRBV6-3 to TRBJ2-7, with D possibly TRBD1 on 5 matching bases. Germline V gene sequence: CDR1 MNHEY, CDR2 SVGEGT. This CDR3 has 14 residues. Trimming left V 7 bases short and J 2 bases short, with 15 bases between. The CDR3 DNA reads as TGTGCCAGCACCTTAGACAGCGTACCCTACGAGCAGTACTTC. Its translation: CASTLDSVPYEQYF.

Worth noting for this clonotype: This may arise from a read error, as a much more abundant clone is one base away. In this CDR3 the conserved last residue, phenylalanine or tryptophan, is missing, so a read error is likely. The V gene is TRBV6-6, the J gene TRBJ1-4; D not resolved. CDR1 is MNHNY and CDR2 is SVGAGI in the germline V gene (reference sequence). With 4 bases removed from V and 7 bases from J, the gap between germline ends came to 4 bases. The CDR3 contains 11 residues. The CDR3 sequence: CASSFGEKLFL. CDR3 nucleotides: TGTGCCAGCAGTTTTGGTGAAAAACTGTTTTTA.

This clonotype was recorded a few times. J is TRBJ2-3 and V is TRBV29-1; TRBD1 might be the D (6 bases). Germline V gene data show CDR1 as SQVTM and CDR2 as ANQGSEA. The CDR3 loop spans 14 amino acids. Trimming took 3 bases from V and 6 from J, leaving 16 bases between them. CDR3 region: CSVEGQGKLDTQYF. The CDR3, as DNA: TGCAGCGTTGAGGGCCAGGGGAAGCTTGATACGCAGTATTTT.

This chain uses TRBV4-2 with TRBJ2-7, with a tentative D call TRBD2 (5 bases). V lost 4 bases, J lost 7 bases, and 29 bases lay in between. The CDR3 spans 18 residues. Germline V gene data show CDR1 as LGHNA and CDR2 as YNFKEQ. In nucleotides, the CDR3 is TGTGCCAGCAGCCCCGGGGAAGGGCTCAGCTTTAATTATCGGGAGCAGTACTTC. Translating gives CASSPGEGLSFNYREQYF.

The chain is built from TRBV15 and TRBJ2-1; the D gene could be TRBD1 or TRBD2 (5 bases each). Trimming took off 3 bases at V and 6 bases at J, with 15 bases between the two ends. Germline V gene lookup returns CDR1 LNHNV and CDR2 YYDKDF (reference sequence). This CDR3 comprises 15 residues. This CDR3 reads CATSSYRGDGNEQFF. CDR3 in DNA: TGTGCCACCAGCAGCTACCGGGGCGACGGCAATGAGCAGTTCTTC.

In its sample, this clonotype was seen once. The rearrangement uses TRBV9 and TRBJ2-5; D possibly corresponds to TRBD2 (7 bases). TRBJ2-7 matches the DNA end more closely, so the J call is doubtful. CDR3 length equals 15 residues. Germline CDR1 reads SGDLS; CDR2 reads YYNGEE. Here the CDR3 DNA reads TGTGCCAGCAGCAAAGCGGGGACACAAGGGGACGAGCAGTACTTC. Protein product: CASSKAGTQGDEQYF.